The T cell receptor beta chain under discussion was sequenced for a study of blood T cells in healthy people across ages. Looking at the study overall: T cells yielded about one barcoded beta molecule per two cells through template switching.

The CDR3 is 13 amino acids. The V gene lost 2 bases and the J gene lost 6 bases, with 7 bases spanning the gap. Germline CDR1 and CDR2: MDHEN and SYDVKM. For the second PCR, which ran for about 7 to 12 cycles, a sample-barcoded 5' primer and a J-beta primer mix were used. Each CDR3 protein gets one entry after TCRdb re-called the 5' RACE reads with MiXCR. Of approximately 800,000 distinct CDR3 sequences in the sample, more than 50% were seen once. The chain uses TRBV28 and TRBJ2-2, with unresolved D. Sequencing input: blood. The origin of this receptor is a man aged 40-50 years in good health. CDR3 residues: CASSLLVSGELFF. CDR3 nucleotide sequence: TGTGCCAGCAGTTTACTTGTCTCCGGGGAGCTGTTTTTT. Full variable domain (rest looked up from reference TRBV28 and TRBJ2-2): DVKVTQSSRYLVKRTGEKVFLECVQDMDHENMFWYRQDPGLGLRLIYFSYDVKMKEKGDIPEGYSVSREKKERFSLILESASTNQTSMYLCASSLLVSGELFFGEGSRLTVL.